A single sample gave rise to the 6 T cell receptor beta chains below, sequenced in a study of cytomegalovirus exposure and HLA in healthy donors. The PCR was carried out with 60 Vbeta primers and 13 Jbeta primers. Profiled with immunoSEQ multiplex PCR; TCRdb holds only in-frame clones, not every one. This sample carries about 83,000 clones, 80% to 90% of them seen once, and the ten largest clones take under 2%. Sequencing input: PBMCs. These receptors originate from a woman aged 25 to 45 in good health and CMV-seronegative.

The gene calls are TRBV7-2 and TRBJ2-2; 7 nucleotides align to TRBD1. Losses at the gene ends were 1 base for V and 5 bases for J; bases not matched to a gene: 4. The CDR3 sequence is 15 residues long. Germline V gives CDR1 SGHTA, CDR2 FQGNSA. The CDR3 sequence: CASSLGDRRTGELFF. CDR3 coding DNA: TGTGCCAGCAGCTTAGGGGACAGACGGACCGGGGAGCTGTTTTTT.

This chain connects TRBV7-2 to TRBJ2-1, with 9 bases fitting TRBD2. CDR1 and CDR2 from the germline V gene are SGHTA and FQGNSA. The CDR3 covers 14 residues. The V gene end was trimmed by 4 bases and the J gene end by 9 bases; junction bases not matched to a gene: 7. As DNA, the CDR3 is TGTGCCAGCAGCTCACCGGGACTAGCAGGTGAGCAGTTCTTC. This gives the protein CASSSPGLAGEQFF.

This clone was observed once. The chain links TRBV11-1 to TRBJ2-1; 10 bases are a match to TRBD2. Germline lookup yields CDR1 SGHAT and CDR2 FQDESV (reference sequence). The length of the CDR3 is 16 residues. V shed 7 bases, J shed 4 bases, and the junction held 10 bases outside the gene matches. CDR3 loop: CASIPEVAGGYNEQFF. In nucleotides, the CDR3 is TGTGCCAGCATCCCAGAGGTAGCGGGAGGTTACAATGAGCAGTTCTTC.

The sample holds one count of this clone. The genes are TRBV29-1 and TRBJ1-1; D call uncertain. From germline, CDR1 is SQVTM and CDR2 ANQGSEA. V was clipped by 6 bases and J by 5 bases, with 13 bases between them. The CDR3 has 12 residues. Here the CDR3 reads CSVRAGRTEAFF. In nucleotides, the CDR3 is TGCAGCGTCAGAGCAGGTCGAACTGAAGCTTTCTTT.

This chain uses TRBV25-1 with TRBJ1-6, with 8 bases aligning to TRBD1. CDR3 length: 18 amino acids. Germline CDR1 reads MGHDK; CDR2 reads SYGVNS. V lost 3 bases and J lost 7; bases outside the gene matches: 14. In DNA, the CDR3 is TGTGCCAGCAGTGAGCAGGGGGCTGGGTGGGGTCGAAATTCACCCCTCCACTTT. This translates into CASSEQGAGWGRNSPLHF.

Only one count was recorded for this clone. This chain uses TRBV18 with TRBJ2-7; D perhaps matches TRBD1 (5 bases). Germline V gene data show CDR1 as KGHSH and CDR2 as LQKENI. The CDR3 extends over 15 amino acids. V was pared by 0 bases and J by 0 bases, with 9 bases between. The CDR3 DNA reads as TGTGCCAGCTCACCACCGGGCAGGGACTCCTACGAGCAGTACTTC. It yields the protein CASSPPGRDSYEQYF.